The TCR beta chain described here comes from a study of blood T cell repertoires in COVID-19. In the authors' workflow: Reference gene primer amplification gave estimated nucleated cell counts. Sequenced by immunoSEQ multiplex PCR; TCRdb stores in-frame clones only, minus some. Clone size and V and J calls were adopted from that table, with D and trimming inferred from the DNA. The sample has 200,000 to 300,000 clones; more than 75% are singletons. The CDR3 sequence is 11 residues long. CDR1 SGHRS and CDR2 YFSETQ come from the germline V gene. V was pared by 3 bases and J by 4 bases, with 3 bases between.

This clonotype was sampled from a woman between 50 and 59 years old with acute or convalescent COVID-19. The sample consisted of peripheral blood. The gene calls are TRBV5-1 and TRBJ2-3, with D unclear. The DNA for the CDR3 is TGCGCCAGCAGCTCGTCAGATACGCAGTATTTT. Translated: CASSSSDTQYF.